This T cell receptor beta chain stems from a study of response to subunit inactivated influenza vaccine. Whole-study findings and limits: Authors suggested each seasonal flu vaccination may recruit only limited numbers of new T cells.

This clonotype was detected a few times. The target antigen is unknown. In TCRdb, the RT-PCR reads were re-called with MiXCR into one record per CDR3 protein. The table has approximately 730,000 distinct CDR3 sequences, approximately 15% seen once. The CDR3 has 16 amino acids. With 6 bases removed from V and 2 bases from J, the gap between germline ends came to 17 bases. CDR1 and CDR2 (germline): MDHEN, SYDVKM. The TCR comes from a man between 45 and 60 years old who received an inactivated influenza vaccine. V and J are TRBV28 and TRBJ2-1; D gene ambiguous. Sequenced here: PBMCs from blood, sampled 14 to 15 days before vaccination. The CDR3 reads CASSTRTPTPYNEQFF. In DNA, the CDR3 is TGTGCCAGCAGCACCCGGACGCCGACCCCCTACAATGAGCAGTTCTTC. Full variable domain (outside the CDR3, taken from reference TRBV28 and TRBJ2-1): DVKVTQSSRYLVKRTGEKVFLECVQDMDHENMFWYRQDPGLGLRLIYFSYDVKMKEKGDIPEGYSVSREKKERFSLILESASTNQTSMYLCASSTRTPTPYNEQFFGPGTRLTVL.